This TCR beta chain was sequenced for a study of cytomegalovirus exposure and HLA in healthy donors. Whole-study findings and limits: A subsequent analysis found that TCR clusters from the first cohort also tended to co-occur in the roughly 120 validation repertoires, with roughly 95% of cluster scores above 0. TCR sequences were mostly rare, though some public TCRs occurred in many donors. In vitro data verified a few CMV-associated chains as specific for CMV antigens.

This clone was found once. Its target is not known. Germline assignment: CDR1 SGHRS and CDR2 YFSETQ. V was cut by 0 bases and J by 2 bases, with 9 bases left in between. The CDR3 consists of 14 residues. Sequencing used immunoSEQ multiplex PCR; TCRdb keeps in-frame clones, though not all of them. The sample records a few hundred thousand clones, approximately 84% being singletons. The specimen sequenced was PBMCs. The TCR sequence derives from a man aged 18 to 30 in good health and CMV-seropositive. The J gene is TRBJ2-7, the V gene TRBV5-1, with D tentatively TRBD1 (6 bases). For the CDR3, the DNA is TGCGCCAGCAGCTTGGCTCAGGGGACCTACGAGCAGTACTTC. It yields the protein CASSLAQGTYEQYF.